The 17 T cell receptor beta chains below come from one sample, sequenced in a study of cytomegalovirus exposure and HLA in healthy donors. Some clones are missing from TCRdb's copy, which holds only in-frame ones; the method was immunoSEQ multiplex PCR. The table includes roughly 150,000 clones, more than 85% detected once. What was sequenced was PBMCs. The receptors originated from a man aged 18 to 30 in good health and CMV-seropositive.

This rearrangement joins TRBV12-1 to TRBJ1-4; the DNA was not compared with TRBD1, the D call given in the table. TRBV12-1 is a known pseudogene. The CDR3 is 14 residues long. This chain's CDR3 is CASSSDRGGEKLFF. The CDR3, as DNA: TGTGCCAGCAGCTCGGACAGGGGTGGTGAAAAACTGTTTTTT.

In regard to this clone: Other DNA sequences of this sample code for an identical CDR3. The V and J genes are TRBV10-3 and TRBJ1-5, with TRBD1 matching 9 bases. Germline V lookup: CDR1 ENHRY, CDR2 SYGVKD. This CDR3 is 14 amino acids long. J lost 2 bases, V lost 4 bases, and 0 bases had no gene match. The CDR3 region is CAISGTGGNQPQHF. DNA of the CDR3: TGTGCCATCAGTGGGACAGGGGGCAATCAGCCCCAGCATTTT.

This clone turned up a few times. The CDR3 loop is CASRTRQGPTGELFF. The CDR3 DNA reads TGTGCCAGCAGAACTAGACAGGGACCCACCGGGGAGCTGTTTTTT. The chain joins TRBV7-6 to TRBJ2-2, with TRBD1 matching over 7 bases. Germline CDR1 reads SGHVS; CDR2 reads FNYEAQ. CDR3 length: 15 residues. Unmatched junction bases numbered 8, after V lost 6 bases and J lost 4 bases.

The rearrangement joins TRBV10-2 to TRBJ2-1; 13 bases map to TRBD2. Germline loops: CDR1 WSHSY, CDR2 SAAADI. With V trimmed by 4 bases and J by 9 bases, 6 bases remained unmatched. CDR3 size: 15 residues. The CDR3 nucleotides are TGCGCCAGCAGTGTACTAGCGGGAGGGGGTGGTGAGCAGTTCTTC. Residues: CASSVLAGGGGEQFF.

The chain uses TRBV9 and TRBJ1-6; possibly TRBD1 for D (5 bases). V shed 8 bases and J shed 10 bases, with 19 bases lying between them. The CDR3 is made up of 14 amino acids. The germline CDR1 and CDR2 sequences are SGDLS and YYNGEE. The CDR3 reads CASGGWGNLSPLHF. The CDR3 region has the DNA TGTGCCAGTGGGGGGTGGGGAAATTTGTCACCCCTCCACTTT.

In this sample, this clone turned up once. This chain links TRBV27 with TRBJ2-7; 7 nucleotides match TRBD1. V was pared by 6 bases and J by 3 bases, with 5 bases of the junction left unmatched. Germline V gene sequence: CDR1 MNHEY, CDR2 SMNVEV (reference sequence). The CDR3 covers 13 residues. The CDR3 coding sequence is TGTGCCAGCAGGAGGGACAGTCTCTACGAGCAGTACTTC. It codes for CASRRDSLYEQYF.

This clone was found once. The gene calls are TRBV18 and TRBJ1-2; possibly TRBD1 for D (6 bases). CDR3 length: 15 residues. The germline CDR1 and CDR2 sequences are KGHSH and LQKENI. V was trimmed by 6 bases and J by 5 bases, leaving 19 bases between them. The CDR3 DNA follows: TGTGCCAGCTCGCCGCTTGGGGCAGGGGAATATGGCTACACCTTC. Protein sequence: CASSPLGAGEYGYTF.

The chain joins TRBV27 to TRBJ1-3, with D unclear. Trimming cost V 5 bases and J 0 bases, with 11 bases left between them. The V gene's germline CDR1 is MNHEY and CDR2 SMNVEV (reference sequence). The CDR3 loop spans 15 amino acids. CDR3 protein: CASSVNFGSGNTIYF. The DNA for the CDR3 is TGTGCCAGCAGTGTGAACTTTGGCTCTGGAAACACCATATATTTT.

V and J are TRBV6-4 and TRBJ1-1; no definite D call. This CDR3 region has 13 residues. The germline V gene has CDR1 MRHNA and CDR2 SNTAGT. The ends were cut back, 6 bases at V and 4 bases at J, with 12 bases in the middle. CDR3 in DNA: TGTGCCAGCAGGGTTTCCGAGGGCACTGAAGCTTTCTTT. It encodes CASRVSEGTEAFF.

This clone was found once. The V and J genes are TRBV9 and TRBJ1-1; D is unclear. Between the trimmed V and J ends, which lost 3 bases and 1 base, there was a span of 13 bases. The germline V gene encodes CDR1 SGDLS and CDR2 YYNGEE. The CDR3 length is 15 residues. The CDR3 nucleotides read TGTGCCAGCAGCGAGACAAGCGCGGGGAACACTGAAGCTTTCTTT. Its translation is CASSETSAGNTEAFF.

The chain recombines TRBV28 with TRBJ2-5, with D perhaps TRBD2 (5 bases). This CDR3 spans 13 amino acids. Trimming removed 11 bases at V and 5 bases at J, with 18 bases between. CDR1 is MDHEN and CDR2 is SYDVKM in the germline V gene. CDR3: CAASSGSRETQYF. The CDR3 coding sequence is TGTGCCGCTTCCTCGGGGAGTAGGGAGACCCAGTACTTC.

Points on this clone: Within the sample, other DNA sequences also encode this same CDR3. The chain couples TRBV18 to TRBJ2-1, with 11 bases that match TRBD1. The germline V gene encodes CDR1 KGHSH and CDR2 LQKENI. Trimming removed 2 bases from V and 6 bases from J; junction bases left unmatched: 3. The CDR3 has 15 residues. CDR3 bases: TGTGCCAGCTCACCAAGGGACAGGGGGGGCAATGAGCAGTTCTTC. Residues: CASSPRDRGGNEQFF.

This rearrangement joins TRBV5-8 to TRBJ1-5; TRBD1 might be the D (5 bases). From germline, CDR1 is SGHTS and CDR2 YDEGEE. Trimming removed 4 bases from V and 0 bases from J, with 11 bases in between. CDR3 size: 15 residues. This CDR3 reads CASSVQGYSNQPQHF. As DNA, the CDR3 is TGTGCCAGCAGCGTCCAGGGTTATAGCAATCAGCCCCAGCATTTT.

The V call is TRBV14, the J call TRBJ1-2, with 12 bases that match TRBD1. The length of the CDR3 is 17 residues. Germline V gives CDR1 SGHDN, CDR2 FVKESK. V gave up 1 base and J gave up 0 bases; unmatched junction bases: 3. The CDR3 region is CASSQGDRGPPNYGYTF. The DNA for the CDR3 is TGTGCCAGCAGCCAAGGGGACAGGGGGCCACCTAACTATGGCTACACCTTC. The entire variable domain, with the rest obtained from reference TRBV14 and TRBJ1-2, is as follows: EAGVTQFPSHSVIEKGQTVTLRCDPISGHDNLYWYRRVMGKEIKFLLHFVKESKQDESGMPNNRFLAERTGGTYSTLKVQPAELEDSGVYFCASSQGDRGPPNYGYTFGSGTRLTVV.

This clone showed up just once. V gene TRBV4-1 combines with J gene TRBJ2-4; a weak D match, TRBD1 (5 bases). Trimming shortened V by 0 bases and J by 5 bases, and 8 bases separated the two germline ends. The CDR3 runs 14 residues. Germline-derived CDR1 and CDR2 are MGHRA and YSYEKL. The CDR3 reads CASSQEGPENIQYF. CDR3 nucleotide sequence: TGCGCCAGCAGCCAAGAGGGGCCGGAAAACATTCAGTACTTC.

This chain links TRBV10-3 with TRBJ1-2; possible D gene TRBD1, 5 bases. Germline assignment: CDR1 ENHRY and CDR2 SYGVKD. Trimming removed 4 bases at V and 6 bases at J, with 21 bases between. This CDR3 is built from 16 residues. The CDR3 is CAISVSVGRVLDGYTF. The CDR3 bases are TGTGCCATCAGTGTATCGGTTGGCAGGGTATTGGATGGCTACACCTTC.

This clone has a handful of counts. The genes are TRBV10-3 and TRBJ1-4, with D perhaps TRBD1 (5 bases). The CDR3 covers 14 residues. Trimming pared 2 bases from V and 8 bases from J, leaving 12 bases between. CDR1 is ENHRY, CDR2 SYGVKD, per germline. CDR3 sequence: CAISEPGGREKLFF. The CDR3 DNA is TGTGCCATCAGTGAGCCTGGGGGGAGGGAAAAACTGTTTTTT.